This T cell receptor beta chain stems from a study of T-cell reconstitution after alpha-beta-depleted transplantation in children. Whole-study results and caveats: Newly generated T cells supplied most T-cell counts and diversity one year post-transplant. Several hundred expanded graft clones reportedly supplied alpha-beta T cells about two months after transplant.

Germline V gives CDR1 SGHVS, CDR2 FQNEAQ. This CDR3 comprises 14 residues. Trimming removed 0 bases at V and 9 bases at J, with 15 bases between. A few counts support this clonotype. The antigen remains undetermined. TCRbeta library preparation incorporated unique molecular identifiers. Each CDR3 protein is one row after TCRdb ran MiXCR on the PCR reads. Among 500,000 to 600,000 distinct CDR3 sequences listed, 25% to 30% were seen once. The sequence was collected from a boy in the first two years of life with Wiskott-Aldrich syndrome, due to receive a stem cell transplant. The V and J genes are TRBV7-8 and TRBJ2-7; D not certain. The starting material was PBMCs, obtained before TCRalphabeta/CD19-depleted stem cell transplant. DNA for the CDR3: TGTGCCAGCAGCTTAGCGAGTAAAATTGCAGGGCAGTACTTC. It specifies CASSLASKIAGQYF.